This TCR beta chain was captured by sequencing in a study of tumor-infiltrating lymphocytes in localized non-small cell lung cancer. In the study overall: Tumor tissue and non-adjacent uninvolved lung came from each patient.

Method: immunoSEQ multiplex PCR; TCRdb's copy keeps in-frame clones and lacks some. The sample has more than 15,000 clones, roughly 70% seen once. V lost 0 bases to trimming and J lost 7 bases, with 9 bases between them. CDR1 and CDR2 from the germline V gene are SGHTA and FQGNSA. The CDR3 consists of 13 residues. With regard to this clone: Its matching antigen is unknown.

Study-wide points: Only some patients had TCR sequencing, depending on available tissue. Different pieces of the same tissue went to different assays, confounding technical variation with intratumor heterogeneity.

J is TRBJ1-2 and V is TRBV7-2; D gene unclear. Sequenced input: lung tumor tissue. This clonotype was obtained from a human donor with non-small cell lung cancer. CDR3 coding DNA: TGTGCCAGCAGCTTAGCGAGCGGAAGTGGCTACACCTTC. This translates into CASSLASGSGYTF.